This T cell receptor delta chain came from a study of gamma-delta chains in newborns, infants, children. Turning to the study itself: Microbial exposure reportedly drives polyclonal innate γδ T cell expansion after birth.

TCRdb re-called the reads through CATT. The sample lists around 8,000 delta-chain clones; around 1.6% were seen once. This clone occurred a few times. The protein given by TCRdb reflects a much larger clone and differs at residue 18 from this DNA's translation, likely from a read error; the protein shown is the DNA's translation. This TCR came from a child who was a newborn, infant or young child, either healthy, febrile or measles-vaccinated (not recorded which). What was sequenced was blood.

DNA of the CDR3: TGTGCCTGTGACACCGTACTGGGGGATCGATCCTCCTGGGACACCCGACAGATATTTTTC. Translating it yields CACDTVLGDRSSWDTRQIFF. This chain uses TRDV2 with TRDJ3; the match to TRDD3 covers 10 bases. The CDR3 length is 20 residues. From germline, CDR1 is GEAIGNYY and CDR2 EKD.